This is a list of T cell receptor beta chains from one sample in a study of spatial heterogeneity in lung cancer. Using its own MiXCR run on the 5' RACE reads, TCRdb lists one record per CDR3 protein. The table records 110,000 or so distinct CDR3 sequences, 9.5% to 14% of them present only once. The sample here was PBMCs, taken at follow-up. Every receptor here comes from a female donor with early-stage non-small cell lung cancer. Both conserved end residues are part of each CDR3. Each record gives: J gene, V gene, D gene, clone size, CDR3 DNA, CDR3 protein. The D gene is left open where the match is weak. Rows give clone size only sometimes, using once, few, many, or a class for an expanded clone.

TRBJ1-1,TRBV5-1,NA,few,TGCGCCAGCAGCCCCGGGCCCCGATCGAACACTGAAGCTTTCTTT,CASSPGPRSNTEAFF
TRBJ1-5,TRBV12-3/TRBV12-4,NA,NA,TGTGCCAGCAGCTTTCGTTATGGCAATCAGCCCCAGCATTTT,CASSFRYGNQPQHF
TRBJ1-4,TRBV11-3,TRBD1,few,TGTGCCAGCAGCCTCGGACAGGGCCGGAATGAAAAACTGTTTTTT,CASSLGQGRNEKLFF
TRBJ2-1,TRBV11-1,TRBD1,few,TGTGCCAGCAGCTTATCCCTGACAGGGTACAATGAGCAGTTCTTC,CASSLSLTGYNEQFF
TRBJ2-2,TRBV15,TRBD2,few,TGTGCCACCAGCAGAGATCAGTCTAGCGGGACCGGGGAGCTGTTTTTT,CATSRDQSSGTGELFF
TRBJ2-7,TRBV28,NA,many,TGTGCCAGTCGATCAGGAAGCAGCTCCTACGAGCAGTACTTC,CASRSGSSSYEQYF
TRBJ2-7,TRBV7-9,TRBD2,many,TGTGCCAGCAGCATACTAGCGGGGGGCTACGAGCAGTACTTC,CASSILAGGYEQYF
TRBJ1-1,TRBV19,NA,few,TGTGCCAGTAGTATAGATCACCGGGCCATCACTGAAGCTTTCTTT,CASSIDHRAITEAFF
TRBJ2-1,TRBV11-2,NA,few,TGTGCCAGCAGCGGTTTCATAGGGCTCGATCAGTTCTTC,CASSGFIGLDQFF
TRBJ1-1,TRBV3-1,TRBD1,NA,TGTGCCAGCAGATCACAGGGGTACGGTGAAGCTTTCTTT,CASRSQGYGEAFF
TRBJ2-1,TRBV18,NA,NA,TGTGCCAGCTCACCACCTGGGACAAGATACAATGAGCAGTTCTTC,CASSPPGTRYNEQFF
TRBJ2-1,TRBV7-9,NA,few,TGTGCCAGCAGCTCGGACGTCCGCTTGTTCTTC,CASSSDVRLFF
TRBJ2-7,TRBV6-2/TRBV6-3,TRBD2,few,TGTGCCAGCACCCATAGCGGGAGGCCGCCCTACGAGCAGTACTTC,CASTHSGRPPYEQYF
TRBJ1-4,TRBV27,NA,few,TGTGCCAGCAGTCTGCAAGGGGGGTGGGAAAAACTGTTTTTT,CASSLQGGWEKLFF
TRBJ2-1,TRBV7-3,NA,NA,TGTGCCAGCAGCTTCGGGGCGGCGAATGAGCAGTTCTTC,CASSFGAANEQFF
TRBJ2-1,TRBV29-1,TRBD2,many,TGCAGCGCAAAACTGTGGACTAGCGGGCTACAAGGCAGTAAGCAGTTCTTC,CSAKLWTSGLQGSKQFF
TRBJ1-2,TRBV12-3/TRBV12-4,NA,NA,TGTGCCAGCAGTTTAGACCGACACACCCGGGACTTT,CASSLDRHTRDF
TRBJ2-2,TRBV2,TRBD2,many,TGTGCCAGCAGGGGGACTAGCGGGAGAACCGGGGAGCTGTTTTTT,CASRGTSGRTGELFF
TRBJ1-5,TRBV7-2,NA,many,TGTGCCAGCAGCTTGACTACTAGGGAGCCCCAGCATTTT,CASSLTTREPQHF
TRBJ2-2,TRBV25-1,TRBD1,few,TGTGCCAGCACCTCACGACAGGGGTGGACCGGGGAGCTGTTTTTT,CASTSRQGWTGELFF
TRBJ2-3,TRBV19,TRBD2,NA,TGTGCCAGTAGTATGATACTAGCGGGAGGGCGGGATACGCAGTATTTT,CASSMILAGGRDTQYF
TRBJ2-1,TRBV6-1,TRBD2,few,TGTGCCAGCAGTGAGGGGAGTAGCGGGACCCTAGAGCAGTTCTTC,CASSEGSSGTLEQFF
TRBJ2-3,TRBV10-1,TRBD1,few,TGCGCCAGTTCGACAGGGGGCTGGACAGATACGCAGTATTTT,CASSTGGWTDTQYF
TRBJ2-3,TRBV5-1,NA,NA,TGCGCCAGCGGGGCTAGCTCAAGCACAGATACGCAGTATTTT,CASGASSSTDTQYF
TRBJ2-1,TRBV10-3,TRBD2,few,TGTGCCAGCAGTGGCGGGGAGGGCCGTGAGCAGTTCTTC,CASSGGEGREQFF
TRBJ2-5,TRBV28,TRBD2,few,TGTGCCAGCAGCTCTAGCGGGAGCTCACAAGAGACCCAGTACTTC,CASSSSGSSQETQYF
TRBJ1-2,TRBV29-1,TRBD1,few,TGCAGCGTTGGGGCAGGGGGAACTTATGGCTACACCTTC,CSVGAGGTYGYTF
TRBJ1-2,TRBV12-3/TRBV12-4,NA,many,TGTGCCAGCAGTTTCGGCAGGTTTTATGGCTACACCTTC,CASSFGRFYGYTF
TRBJ1-3,TRBV6-5,NA,many,TGTGCCAGCAGGCGGGGGACGTCGGGAAACACCATATATTTT,CASRRGTSGNTIYF
TRBJ1-5,TRBV28,NA,NA,TGTGCCAGCAGTTTTGTTGCTAATCAGCCCCAGCATTTT,CASSFVANQPQHF
TRBJ1-1,TRBV11-3,NA,few,TGTGCCACCAAGGGACGCAGTGCTGAAGCTTTCTTT,CATKGRSAEAFF
TRBJ2-1,TRBV13,TRBD1,few,TGTGCCAGCAACCAATTTACCGGGACAGGGTTTTACAATGAGCAGTTCTTC,CASNQFTGTGFYNEQFF
TRBJ1-5,TRBV7-2,NA,NA,TGTGCCAGCAGCCCCCAGGATAGACAGCCCCAGCATTTT,CASSPQDRQPQHF
TRBJ1-4,TRBV12-3/TRBV12-4,NA,NA,TGTGCCAGCAGTTTAGACAGAATACCCAGTCCCACTAATGAAAAACTGTTTTTT,CASSLDRIPSPTNEKLFF
TRBJ2-3,TRBV11-3,TRBD1,many,TGTGCCAGCAGCCTACAGGGGTTAGTAGCAGATACGCAGTATTTT,CASSLQGLVADTQYF
TRBJ2-1,TRBV9,TRBD1,NA,TGTGCCAGCAGACCTTACGGGACAGGGGACGATGAGCAGTTCTTC,CASRPYGTGDDEQFF
TRBJ2-3,TRBV7-7,TRBD2,many,TGTGCCAGCAGCTTTAGCGGGGGCACAGATACGCAGTATTTT,CASSFSGGTDTQYF
TRBJ2-5,TRBV24-1,NA,many,TGTGCCACCAGTGATGGTGGGTCGGAGACCCAGTACTTC,CATSDGGSETQYF
TRBJ2-1,TRBV7-6,TRBD1,few,TGTGCCAGCAGCTTCAGGGGGCGACCCTGGAATGAGCAGTTCTTC,CASSFRGRPWNEQFF
TRBJ2-2,TRBV7-3,TRBD2,NA,TGTGCCAGCCGGGAGGTTCGGGACACCGGGGAGCTGTTTTTT,CASREVRDTGELFF
TRBJ2-1,TRBV11-1,TRBD1,NA,TGTGCCAGCAGCTTCGACAGGGGAAGCTACAATGAGCAGTTCTTC,CASSFDRGSYNEQFF
TRBJ1-2,TRBV29-1,TRBD1,many,TGCAGCGCGGGGACGACAGGGAACTATGGCTACACCTTC,CSAGTTGNYGYTF
TRBJ2-7,TRBV28,NA,NA,TGTGCCAGCAGTTCTCGTTCTATCATATACGAGCAGTACTTC,CASSSRSIIYEQYF
TRBJ2-4,TRBV3-1,NA,few,TGTGCCAGCAGCCAAGACACAAACATTCAGTACTTC,CASSQDTNIQYF
TRBJ2-2,TRBV10-1,TRBD1,NA,TGCGCCAGCAATCCCGGGACAGCAAACACCGGGGAGCTGTTTTTT,CASNPGTANTGELFF